This T cell receptor (beta chain) was captured by sequencing in a study of cytomegalovirus exposure and HLA in healthy donors. Study-level background: One earlier analysis, a look at approximately 180 million T cells, found around 110 million unique TCR beta sequences. Study-wide points: CMV antigen specificity of a few CMV-associated chains was confirmed in vitro. Later analysis reportedly placed an Asian-associated ancestry cluster below the roughly 680-donor mean in N-insertions.

Although they were nominally healthy when sampled, donors likely had unrecorded immune exposures. V lost 5 bases, J lost 6 bases, and 10 bases stayed unmatched. This CDR3 spans 15 amino acids. The germline CDR1 and CDR2 sequences are MDHEN and SYDVKM. Points on this clone: The antigen remains undetermined.

Use of 60 Vbeta and 13 Jbeta primers characterized the PCR. The method was immunoSEQ multiplex PCR; TCRdb's version includes in-frame clones alone and lacks a portion of them. This table holds approximately 260,000 clones, approximately 84% found once. V is TRBV28 and J is TRBJ1-5, with TRBD1 identical over 7 bases. The specimen sequenced was PBMCs. This TCR came from a woman between 35 and 50 years old in good health and CMV-seropositive. The CDR3 bases are TGTGCCAGCAGTACAACAGGGGAAGGGAGTCAGCCCCAGCATTTT. Translating gives CASSTTGEGSQPQHF.